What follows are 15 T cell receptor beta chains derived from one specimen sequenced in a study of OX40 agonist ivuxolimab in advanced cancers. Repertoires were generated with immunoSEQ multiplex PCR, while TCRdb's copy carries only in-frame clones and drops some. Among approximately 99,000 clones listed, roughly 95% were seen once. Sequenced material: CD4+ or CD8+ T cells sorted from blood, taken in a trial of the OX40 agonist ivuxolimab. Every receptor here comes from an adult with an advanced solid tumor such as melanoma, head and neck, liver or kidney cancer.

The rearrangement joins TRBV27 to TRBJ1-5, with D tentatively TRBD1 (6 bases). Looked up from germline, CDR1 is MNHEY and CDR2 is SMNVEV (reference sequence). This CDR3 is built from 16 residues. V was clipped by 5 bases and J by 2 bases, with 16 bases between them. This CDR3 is CASSPPAQGGNQPQHF. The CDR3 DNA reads TGTGCCAGCAGTCCCCCAGCACAGGGAGGCAATCAGCCCCAGCATTTT.

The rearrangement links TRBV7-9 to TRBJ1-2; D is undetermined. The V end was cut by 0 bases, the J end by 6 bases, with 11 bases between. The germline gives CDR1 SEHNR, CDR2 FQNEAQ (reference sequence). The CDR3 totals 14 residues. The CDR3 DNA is TGTGCCAGCAGCTTAGCGCGGAAGCCCCATGGCTACACCTTC. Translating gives CASSLARKPHGYTF.

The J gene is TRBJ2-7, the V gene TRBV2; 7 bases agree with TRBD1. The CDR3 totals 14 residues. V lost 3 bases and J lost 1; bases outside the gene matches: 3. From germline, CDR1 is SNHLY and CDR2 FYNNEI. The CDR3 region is CASSEMGQSYEQYF. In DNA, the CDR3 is TGTGCCAGCAGTGAGATGGGACAGTCCTACGAGCAGTACTTC. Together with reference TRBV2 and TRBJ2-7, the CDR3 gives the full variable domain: EPEVTQTPSHQVTQMGQEVILRCVPISNHLYFYWYRQILGQKVEFLVSFYNNEISEKSEIFDDQFSVERPDGSNFTLKIRSTKLEDSAMYFCASSEMGQSYEQYFGPGTRLTVT.

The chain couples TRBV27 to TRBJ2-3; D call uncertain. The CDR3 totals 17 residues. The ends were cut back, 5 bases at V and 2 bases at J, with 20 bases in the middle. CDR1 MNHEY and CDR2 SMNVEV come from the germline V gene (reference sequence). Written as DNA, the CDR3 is TGTGCCAGCAGTAACGGAGCGCAAACACTATTCACAGATACGCAGTATTTT. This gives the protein CASSNGAQTLFTDTQYF.

In DNA, the CDR3 is TGTGCCAGCAGTTTTAGGGGGGGCGGTACCGGGGAGCTGTTTTTT. This gives the protein CASSFRGGGTGELFF. This chain joins TRBV28 and TRBJ2-2, with TRBD2 as a possible D gene (7 bases). The CDR3 sequence is 15 residues long. The V gene lost 3 bases and the J gene lost 5 bases, with 13 bases spanning the gap. The germline V gene has CDR1 MDHEN and CDR2 SYDVKM. Full variable domain (missing parts from reference TRBV28 and TRBJ2-2): DVKVTQSSRYLVKRTGEKVFLECVQDMDHENMFWYRQDPGLGLRLIYFSYDVKMKEKGDIPEGYSVSREKKERFSLILESASTNQTSMYLCASSFRGGGTGELFFGEGSRLTVL.

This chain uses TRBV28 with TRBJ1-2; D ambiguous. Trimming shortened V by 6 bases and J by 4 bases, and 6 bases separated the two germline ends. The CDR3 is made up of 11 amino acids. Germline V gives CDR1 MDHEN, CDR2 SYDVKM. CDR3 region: CASRDGYGYTF. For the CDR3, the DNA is TGTGCCAGCAGGGACGGCTATGGCTACACCTTC.

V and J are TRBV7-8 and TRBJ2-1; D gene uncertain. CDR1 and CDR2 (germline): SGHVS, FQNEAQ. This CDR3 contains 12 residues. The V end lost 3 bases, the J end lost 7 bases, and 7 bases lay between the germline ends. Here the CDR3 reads CASSLSGNEQFF. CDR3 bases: TGTGCCAGCAGCTTGAGTGGGAATGAGCAGTTCTTC.

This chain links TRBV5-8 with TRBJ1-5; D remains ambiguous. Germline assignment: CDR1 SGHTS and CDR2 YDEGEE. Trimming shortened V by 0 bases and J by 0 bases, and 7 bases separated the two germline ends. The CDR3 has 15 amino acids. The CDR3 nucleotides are TGTGCCAGCAGCTTGGGAGAGACTAGCAATCAGCCCCAGCATTTT. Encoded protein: CASSLGETSNQPQHF.

The CDR3 loop is CASSYSMGGTPYQETQYF. The CDR3 nucleotides are TGTGCCAGCAGCTATAGTATGGGGGGGACCCCGTACCAAGAGACCCAGTACTTC. J is TRBJ2-5 and V is TRBV5-6; 7 bases match TRBD2. This CDR3 contains 18 residues. Trimming at V came to 3 bases and at J to 0 bases, leaving 14 bases not matched to a gene. In germline, CDR1 is SGHDT, CDR2 YYEEEE.

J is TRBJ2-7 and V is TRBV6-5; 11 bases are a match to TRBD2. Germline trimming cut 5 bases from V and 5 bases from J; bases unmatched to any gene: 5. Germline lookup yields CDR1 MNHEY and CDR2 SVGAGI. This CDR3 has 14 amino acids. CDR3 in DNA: TGTGCCAGCAGTGATCTACTAGCGGGAGACGAGCAGTACTTC. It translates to CASSDLLAGDEQYF.

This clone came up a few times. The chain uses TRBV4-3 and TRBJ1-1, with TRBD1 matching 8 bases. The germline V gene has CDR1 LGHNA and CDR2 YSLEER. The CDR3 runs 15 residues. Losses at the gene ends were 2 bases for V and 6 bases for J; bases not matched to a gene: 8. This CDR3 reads CASSQSARGQAEAFF. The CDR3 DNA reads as TGCGCCAGCAGCCAATCCGCCAGGGGGCAAGCTGAAGCTTTCTTT.

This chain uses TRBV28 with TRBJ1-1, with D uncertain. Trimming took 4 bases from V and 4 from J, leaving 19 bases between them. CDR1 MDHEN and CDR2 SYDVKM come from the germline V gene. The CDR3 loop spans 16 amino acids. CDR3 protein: CASSSLQATEATEAFF. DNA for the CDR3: TGTGCCAGCAGTTCCCTTCAGGCTACCGAGGCCACTGAAGCTTTCTTT.

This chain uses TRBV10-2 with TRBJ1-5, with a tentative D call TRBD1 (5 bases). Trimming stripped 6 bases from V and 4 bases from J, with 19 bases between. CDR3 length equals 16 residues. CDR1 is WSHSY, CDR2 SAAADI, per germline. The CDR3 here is CASSVDIPVGNQPQHF. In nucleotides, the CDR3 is TGCGCCAGCAGCGTGGACATTCCGGTGGGGAATCAGCCCCAGCATTTT.

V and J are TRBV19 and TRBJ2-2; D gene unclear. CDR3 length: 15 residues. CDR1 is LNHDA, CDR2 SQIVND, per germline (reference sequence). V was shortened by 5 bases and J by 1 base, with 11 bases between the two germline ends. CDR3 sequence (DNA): TGTGCCAGTAGTTTCGGTTTGCGGAACACCGGGGAGCTGTTTTTT. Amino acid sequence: CASSFGLRNTGELFF.

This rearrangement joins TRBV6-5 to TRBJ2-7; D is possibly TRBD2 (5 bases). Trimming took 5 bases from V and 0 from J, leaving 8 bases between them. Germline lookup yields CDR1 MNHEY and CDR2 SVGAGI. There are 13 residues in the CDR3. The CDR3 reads CASSVLGSYEQYF. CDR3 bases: TGTGCCAGCAGTGTACTAGGCTCCTACGAGCAGTACTTC.